These 12 T cell receptor beta chains originate from one sample sequenced in a study of blood T cell repertoires in COVID-19. Repertoires were generated with immunoSEQ multiplex PCR, while TCRdb's copy carries only in-frame clones and drops some. The table has 200,000 to 300,000 clones, around nine tenths seen once. Sequenced material: peripheral blood. The receptors were gathered from a man aged 40-49 years who had recovered from COVID-19.

This rearrangement joins TRBV5-1 to TRBJ2-1; 7 bases align to TRBD2. The CDR3 runs to 15 residues. Germline values: CDR1 SGHRS, CDR2 YFSETQ. The junction had 4 bases not matched to a gene; V was cut back by 0 bases and J by 4 bases. This CDR3 is CASSLELAPYNEQFF. The CDR3 nucleotides read TGCGCCAGCAGCTTGGAACTAGCGCCTTACAATGAGCAGTTCTTC.

The CDR3 DNA is TGCGCCAGCAGCTTGGACCTAGCGGTCCAAGAGACCCAGTACTTC. Translating gives CASSLDLAVQETQYF. V gene TRBV5-1 combines with J gene TRBJ2-5; 7 nucleotides match TRBD2. V dropped 0 bases and J dropped 1; count of bases not matched to a gene: 3. The CDR3 runs to 15 residues. Germline V CDR1 and CDR2: SGHRS, YFSETQ.

J is TRBJ2-7 and V is TRBV13; D call uncertain. V gave up 5 bases and J gave up 3 bases, with 20 bases separating them. The CDR3 length is 16 residues. CDR1 is PRHDT, CDR2 FYEKMQ, per germline (reference sequence). DNA of the CDR3: TGTGCCAGCAGCATAACAAGTGGGCCCGAAAGCTACGAGCAGTACTTC. It encodes CASSITSGPESYEQYF.

The chain recombines TRBV11-1 with TRBJ2-1, with 12 bases aligning to TRBD2. Losses at the gene ends were 3 bases for V and 7 bases for J; bases not matched to a gene: 7. CDR1 SGHAT and CDR2 FQDESV come from the germline V gene (reference sequence). CDR3 size: 16 residues. CDR3 in DNA: TGTGCCAGCAGCTTTAACCCTAGCGGGAGGGCTAATGAGCAGTTCTTC. It yields the protein CASSFNPSGRANEQFF. The full variable domain, with the rest looked up from reference TRBV11-1 and TRBJ2-1, is EAEVAQSPRYKITEKSQAVAFWCDPISGHATLYWYRQILGQGPELLVQFQDESVVDDSQLPKDRFSAERLKGVDSTLKIQPAELGDSAMYLCASSFNPSGRANEQFFGPGTRLTVL.

The CDR3 bases are TGTGCCAGCAGCCTGACCGGGGTCGATGGCTACACCTTC. Translation gives CASSLTGVDGYTF. The chain is built from TRBV11-2 and TRBJ1-2; D is ambiguous. V shed 5 bases and J shed 6 bases, with 13 bases lying between them. The germline V gene has CDR1 SGHAT and CDR2 FQNNGV. This CDR3 spans 13 amino acids.

This clone was recorded once. The genes are TRBV10-3 and TRBJ1-5, with 8 bases lining up with TRBD1. Germline values: CDR1 ENHRY, CDR2 SYGVKD. J gave up 9 bases and V 3 bases, and 7 bases lay outside the gene matches. The length of the CDR3 is 14 residues. CDR3 DNA sequence: TGTGCCATCAGTGAAACCGGGACAGGACCGCCCCAGCATTTT. This codes for CAISETGTGPPQHF.

The rearrangement joins TRBV30 to TRBJ2-7; D call uncertain. This CDR3 comprises 13 residues. Germline lookup yields CDR1 GTSNPN and CDR2 SVGIG (reference sequence). Trimming stripped 0 bases from V and 0 bases from J, with 6 bases between. The CDR3 reads CAWSVSPSYEQYF. In DNA, the CDR3 is TGTGCCTGGAGTGTTAGTCCCTCCTACGAGCAGTACTTC.

The J gene is TRBJ2-1, the V gene TRBV29-1; 7 nucleotides agree with TRBD2. Trimming removed 1 base from V and 7 bases from J; junction bases left unmatched: 13. The CDR3 is made up of 16 amino acids. Germline CDR1 is SQVTM and CDR2 is ANQGSEA. The CDR3 DNA follows: TGCAGCGTTGAAGGGAGGGCTGGCGGGAGTGGTAATGAGCAGTTCTTC. It encodes CSVEGRAGGSGNEQFF.

The chain uses TRBV9 and TRBJ1-2, with a possible D match to TRBD1 (5 bases). The germline V and J ends were trimmed by 0 bases and 5 bases, with 14 bases remaining between them. CDR3 length: 15 amino acids. Per germline, CDR1 SGDLS and CDR2 YYNGEE. CDR3 protein: CASSVALGRDYGYTF. CDR3 sequence (DNA): TGTGCCAGCAGCGTAGCGTTGGGCAGGGATTATGGCTACACCTTC. Combining the CDR3 with reference TRBV9 and TRBJ1-2 gives the whole variable domain DSGVTQTPKHLITATGQRVTLRCSPRSGDLSVYWYQQSLDQGLQFLIQYYNGEERAKGNILERFSAQQFPDLHSELNLSSLELGDSALYFCASSVALGRDYGYTFGSGTRLTVV.

This clone was seen only a few times. The chain combines TRBV5-1 with TRBJ1-3, with D tentatively TRBD1 (5 bases). Trimming stripped 1 base from V and 0 bases from J, with 8 bases between. The CDR3 has 15 amino acids. Looked up from germline, CDR1 is SGHRS and CDR2 is YFSETQ. CDR3 sequence (DNA): TGCGCCAGCAGCTTGTCGGGGGACTCTGGAAACACCATATATTTT. Protein sequence: CASSLSGDSGNTIYF.

The genes are TRBV10-3 and TRBJ2-3; 15 nucleotides agree with TRBD2. CDR1 and CDR2 from the germline V gene are ENHRY and SYGVKD. V gave up 6 bases and J gave up 6 bases; unmatched junction bases: 7. The CDR3 spans 16 residues. The CDR3 spells CAIRAGLAGGGDTQYF. The CDR3 nucleotides are TGTGCCATCAGGGCGGGACTAGCGGGAGGTGGGGATACGCAGTATTTT.

The chain combines TRBV9 with TRBJ2-7; 9 bases are shared with TRBD1. The J segment lost 6 bases and the V segment lost 4 bases, leaving 11 bases of the junction unmatched. CDR1 and CDR2 (germline): SGDLS, YYNGEE. The CDR3 spans 15 residues. Here the CDR3 DNA reads TGTGCCAGCAGCCCAACCGGGACAGGGAGGGTCGAGCAGTACTTC. This sequence encodes CASSPTGTGRVEQYF.